The 10 T cell receptor beta chains in this list originate from one sample, sequenced in a study of blood T cell repertoires in COVID-19. TCRdb keeps only in-frame clones here, not all; method: immunoSEQ multiplex PCR. The table includes tens of thousands of clones, about 83% detected once. Material: peripheral blood. Receptors were obtained from a man aged 45-60 years with active COVID-19.

About this clone: Germline and junction disagree at one end, which may indicate a read error. The chain has TRBV7-7 and TRBJ2-5; either TRBD1 or TRBD2 may fit D (5 bases each). Germline CDR1 SSHAT, CDR2 FNYEAQ (reference sequence). The CDR3 totals 14 residues. CDR3 coding DNA: TGTGCTAGCAGCTTAGGGGCTAGAGGGGAGACCCAGTACTTC. Its protein is CASSLGARGETQYF.

This chain uses TRBV7-8 with TRBJ2-3; D possibly corresponds to TRBD2 (6 bases). V lost 0 bases, J lost 3 bases, and 16 bases lay in between. Germline V CDR1 and CDR2: SGHVS, FQNEAQ. CDR3 length: 17 residues. The CDR3 nucleotides read TGTGCCAGCAGCTTAGCGGCGGCTAGCGCTTGGACAGATACGCAGTATTTT. Translating gives CASSLAAASAWTDTQYF.

The CDR3 coding sequence is TGTGCCAGCAGTTACTTGGGACAGGTCCAAGAGACCCAGTACTTC. Translating it yields CASSYLGQVQETQYF. The genes are TRBV6-5 and TRBJ2-5, with TRBD1 matching over 8 bases. Germline CDR1 MNHEY, CDR2 SVGAGI. The CDR3 length is 15 residues. The J segment lost 1 base and the V segment lost 1 base, leaving 2 bases of the junction unmatched.

The V gene is TRBV14, the J gene TRBJ2-2, with no clear D. V dropped 3 bases and J dropped 4 bases, with 6 bases sitting between them. The CDR3 is 13 amino acids. Per the germline V gene, CDR1 is SGHDN and CDR2 is FVKESK. The CDR3 sequence: CASSQWATGELFF. The DNA of the CDR3 is TGTGCCAGCAGCCAGTGGGCCACCGGGGAGCTGTTTTTT.

This sequence joins TRBV13 and TRBJ2-3; 9 positions agree with TRBD2. Per germline, CDR1 PRHDT and CDR2 FYEKMQ (reference sequence). The ends lost 4 bases at V and 0 bases at J; junction bases unmatched: 2. The CDR3 spans 15 residues. CDR3 region: CASSSSGISTDTQYF. In nucleotides, the CDR3 is TGTGCCAGCAGCTCTAGCGGGATTAGCACAGATACGCAGTATTTT.

The chain employs TRBV7-2 and TRBJ2-1; 10 nucleotides match TRBD2. The CDR3 contains 14 residues. With V trimmed by 6 bases and J by 4 bases, 3 bases remained unmatched. The germline V gene encodes CDR1 SGHTA and CDR2 FQGNSA. The CDR3 region is CASRPSGGYNEQFF. The CDR3 DNA follows: TGTGCCAGCAGACCTAGCGGGGGTTACAATGAGCAGTTCTTC.

The chain links TRBV5-6 to TRBJ2-4; 14 bases match TRBD2. The trim removed 3 bases at V and 8 bases at J, leaving 16 bases unmatched. Germline V gives CDR1 SGHDT, CDR2 YYEEEE. The CDR3 runs to 19 residues. The CDR3 DNA is TGTGCCAGCAGCTATCTCCCCGGGACTAGCGGGAGTGGGGGGGACATTCAGTACTTC. It encodes CASSYLPGTSGSGGDIQYF. The complete variable domain, with remaining parts taken from reference TRBV5-6 and TRBJ2-4, reads DAGVTQSPTHLIKTRGQQVTLRCSPKSGHDTVSWYQQALGQGPQFIFQYYEEEERQRGNFPDRFSGHQFPNYSSELNVNALLLGDSALYLCASSYLPGTSGSGGDIQYFGAGTRLSVL.

The chain employs TRBV28 and TRBJ2-1; TRBD2 matches 11 bases. V was pared by 4 bases and J by 4 bases, with 3 bases of the junction left unmatched. This CDR3 comprises 15 residues. Germline V gives CDR1 MDHEN, CDR2 SYDVKM. CDR3 DNA sequence: TGTGCCAGCAGTTCCGGGACTAGCGGTTACAATGAGCAGTTCTTC. Encoded protein: CASSSGTSGYNEQFF.

CDR3 in DNA: TGTGCCACCAGCAGAGATCAACAGGGGGTCGACGGCTACACCTTC. Translation gives CATSRDQQGVDGYTF. The V gene is TRBV15, the J gene TRBJ1-2; 8 bases match TRBD1. The CDR3 extends over 15 amino acids. The trim removed 0 bases at V and 8 bases at J, leaving 8 bases unmatched. CDR1 and CDR2 (germline): LNHNV, YYDKDF (reference sequence).

The gene calls are TRBV21-1 and TRBJ2-7; no check of the table's D call, TRBD2, against the DNA was made. TRBV21-1 is tagged as a pseudogene. The CDR3 is 15 residues long. The CDR3 nucleotides read TGTGCCAGCTGCGGCGACTATAGGAGGTCCTACGAGCAGTACTTC. It codes for CASCGDYRRSYEQYF.